The next 12 T cell receptor beta chains were all read from a single sample in a study of blood T cell repertoires in COVID-19. Assay: immunoSEQ multiplex PCR; the TCRdb copy retains only in-frame clones and omits some. The table shows some 150,000 clones, with approximately 83% occurring only once. The sample was peripheral blood. These receptors were collected from a woman aged 55 to 70 with COVID-19, enrolled during active disease.

This clone has only a few counts. The rearrangement links TRBV29-1 to TRBJ2-3, with D possibly matching TRBD2 (7 bases). V was clipped by 1 base and J by 1 base, with 12 bases between them. The CDR3 length is 15 residues. CDR1 and CDR2 (germline): SQVTM, ANQGSEA. CDR3 in amino acids: CSVEGGGSGTDTQYF. DNA of the CDR3: TGCAGCGTTGAAGGGGGGGGCTCGGGCACAGATACGCAGTATTTT.

This clone appeared a few times. The chain carries TRBV18 and TRBJ1-3; D ambiguous. The V and J ends lost 1 base and 1 base respectively, with 8 bases between them. Germline CDR1 and CDR2: KGHSH and LQKENI. The CDR3 has 15 residues. CDR3 in DNA: TGTGCCAGCTCACCACAGGGAGTATCTGGAAACACCATATATTTT. Residues: CASSPQGVSGNTIYF.

The chain joins TRBV6-5 to TRBJ2-3; 7 nucleotides agree with TRBD2. The length of the CDR3 is 12 residues. J was trimmed by 3 bases and V by 11 bases; bases with no gene match: 5. The germline gives CDR1 MNHEY, CDR2 SVGAGI. CDR3 DNA: TGTGCCGGGGGGGACCTTACAGATACGCAGTATTTT. Translation gives CAGGDLTDTQYF.

This clone was seen ten or more times. The chain links TRBV4-1 to TRBJ2-7, with unresolved D. CDR1 MGHRA and CDR2 YSYEKL come from the germline V gene. The CDR3 is 12 amino acids. V was shortened by 2 bases and J by 6 bases, with 8 bases between the two germline ends. This CDR3 is CASSQISGEQYF. The CDR3 DNA reads as TGCGCCAGCAGCCAAATCTCCGGCGAGCAGTACTTC.

The J gene is TRBJ2-1, the V gene TRBV7-9; 8 nucleotides match TRBD1. Trimming removed 8 bases from V and 7 bases from J; junction bases left unmatched: 4. CDR3 length: 12 residues. CDR1 and CDR2 (germline): SEHNR, FQNEAQ (reference sequence). The CDR3 DNA follows: TGTGCCAGCGCGCGACAGGGGAATGAGCAGTTCTTC. Amino acid sequence: CASARQGNEQFF.

This chain connects TRBV12-5 to TRBJ1-1; 8 positions match TRBD1. This CDR3 has 16 amino acids. Looked up from germline, CDR1 is LGHNT and CDR2 is FRNRAP. Unmatched junction bases numbered 9, after V lost 3 bases and J lost 3 bases. This CDR3 reads CASGLGNRGIDTEAFF. The CDR3 coding sequence is TGTGCTAGTGGTTTAGGGAACAGGGGGATTGACACTGAAGCTTTCTTT.

The rearrangement links TRBV6-2 or TRBV6-3 to TRBJ2-3, with TRBD2 matching over 11 bases. The V and J ends lost 2 bases and 4 bases, in that order; junction bases with no gene match: 8. CDR3 length: 17 residues. Germline CDR1 is MNHEY and CDR2 is SVGEGT. As DNA, the CDR3 is TGTGCCAGCAGTTACCCTACCGGTAGCGGGGGGGCAGATACGCAGTATTTT. Translated: CASSYPTGSGGADTQYF.

This rearrangement joins TRBV12-3 or TRBV12-4 to TRBJ2-1, with D perhaps matching TRBD1 (5 bases). The V end lost 6 bases, the J end lost 3 bases, and 9 bases lay between the germline ends. The CDR3 consists of 13 residues. Written as DNA, the CDR3 is TGTGCCAGCAGCCCCAGGGTCTACAATGAGCAGTTCTTC. It codes for CASSPRVYNEQFF.

The chain has TRBV29-1 and TRBJ1-2; D might be TRBD1 (5 bases). The germline CDR1 and CDR2 sequences are SQVTM and ANQGSEA. CDR3 length: 13 residues. Deletions cut 4 bases from V and 2 bases from J, with 11 bases between. In nucleotides, the CDR3 is TGCAGCGTTGGGGCAGGGTCAAACTATGGCTACACCTTC. Protein sequence: CSVGAGSNYGYTF.

The V gene is TRBV5-5, the J gene TRBJ2-1; TRBD2 is a possible D gene (6 bases). Germline lookup yields CDR1 SGHKS and CDR2 YYEKEE (reference sequence). The V end was cut by 4 bases, the J end by 7 bases, with 15 bases between. There are 14 residues in the CDR3. The CDR3 region is CASSPPGLTNEQFF. The DNA of the CDR3 is TGTGCCAGCAGCCCACCGGGACTCACTAATGAGCAGTTCTTC.

The chain uses TRBV30 and TRBJ2-7; 10 bases match TRBD1. The germline CDR1 and CDR2 sequences are GTSNPN and SVGIG (reference sequence). V shed 2 bases, J shed 4 bases, and the junction held 5 bases outside the gene matches. This CDR3 contains 14 residues. Here the CDR3 DNA reads TGTGCCTGGAGTTCAAGGACAGGGGGGTACGAGCAGTACTTC. It yields the protein CAWSSRTGGYEQYF.

The chain carries TRBV18 and TRBJ1-5, with 7 bases identical to TRBD1. The V gene end was trimmed by 6 bases and the J gene end by 7 bases; junction bases not matched to a gene: 6. Per the germline V gene, CDR1 is KGHSH and CDR2 is LQKENI. This CDR3 has 13 residues. This CDR3 is CASSYDRAQPQHF. The CDR3 DNA reads TGTGCCAGCTCCTACGACAGGGCCCAGCCCCAGCATTTT.